This is a list of T cell receptor beta chains from one sample in a study of blood T cell repertoires in COVID-19. TCRdb keeps only in-frame clones here, not all; method: immunoSEQ multiplex PCR. The table shows approximately 98,000 clones, with approximately 88% occurring only once. The specimen was peripheral blood. These receptors came from a human donor in a cohort sampled during active COVID-19. CDR3s include the opening cysteine and the closing phenylalanine or tryptophan. D genes are given only for firm matches. Size is omitted from some rows. Given values are once, few, many or a class for expanded clones.

size | J | D | V | CDR3 | DNA
NA | TRBJ2-7 | TRBD2 | TRBV5-6 | CASSLWGSGTASYEQYF | TGTGCCAGCAGCTTGTGGGGGAGCGGGACGGCTTCCTACGAGCAGTACTTC
NA | TRBJ1-4 | NA | TRBV14 | CASSQDRASELFF | TGTGCCAGCAGCCAAGACAGGGCATCGGAACTGTTTTTT
NA | TRBJ2-1 | TRBD2 | TRBV27 | CASRSPSGGINEQFF | TGTGCCAGCAGGTCCCCTAGCGGGGGGATCAATGAGCAGTTCTTC
NA | TRBJ2-7 | NA | TRBV5-4 | CASSGGQWSSYEQYF | TGTGCCAGCAGCGGAGGACAGTGGAGCTCCTACGAGCAGTACTTC
NA | TRBJ1-3 | NA | TRBV12-3/TRBV12-4 | CASSLGTSNTIYF | TGTGCCAGCAGTTTAGGGACTTCTAACACCATATATTTT
few | TRBJ1-1 | TRBD1 | TRBV10-1 | CASSNRGTEAFF | TGCGCCAGCAGCAACAGGGGCACTGAAGCTTTCTTT
NA | TRBJ1-1 | NA | TRBV19 | CASSIGGGTEAFF | TGTGCCAGTAGTATAGGGGGAGGCACTGAAGCTTTCTTT
few | TRBJ1-2 | NA | TRBV19 | CASSDQSGEYGYTF | TGTGCCAGTAGCGATCAGTCGGGGGAGTATGGCTACACCTTC
NA | TRBJ2-1 | TRBD1 | TRBV14 | CASSQESGQGHNEQFF | TGTGCCAGCAGCCAAGAGTCAGGACAGGGTCACAATGAGCAGTTCTTC
NA | TRBJ1-3 | NA | TRBV27 | CASSSYSSGNTIYF | TGTGCCAGCAGTTCCTACTCTTCTGGAAACACCATATATTTT
NA | TRBJ2-7 | NA | TRBV10-3 | CAISESGKDYEQYF | TGTGCCATCAGTGAGTCGGGCAAAGACTACGAGCAGTACTTC
NA | TRBJ2-7 | NA | TRBV3-1/TRBV3-2 | CASSQVYRGYEQYF | TGTGCCAGCAGCCAAGTGTATCGGGGGTACGAGCAGTACTTC
NA | TRBJ1-2 | NA | TRBV19 | CASSMGDTRGRNYGYTF | TGTGCCAGTAGTATGGGCGACACGCGAGGGAGGAACTATGGCTACACCTTC
NA | TRBJ1-4 | TRBD1 | TRBV4-1 | CASSRDRVSEKLFF | TGCGCCAGCAGCCGGGACAGGGTGAGTGAAAAACTGTTTTTT
once | TRBJ2-3 | TRBD1 | TRBV5-4 | CASSPPGQGTDTQYF | TGTGCCAGCAGCCCCCCCGGACAGGGTACAGATACGCAGTATTTT
NA | TRBJ1-2 | TRBD1 | TRBV30 | CAWSRQGGYGYTF | TGTGCCTGGAGCAGACAGGGGGGCTATGGCTACACCTTC
few | TRBJ1-2 | TRBD1 | TRBV4-1 | CASSQDGGQAVYGYTF | TGCGCCAGCAGCCAAGATGGCGGACAGGCCGTCTATGGCTACACCTTC
NA | TRBJ2-4 | TRBD2 | TRBV7-9 | CASSSPPGGTGQNIQYF | TGTGCCAGCAGCTCCCCCCCGGGGGGGACCGGGCAAAACATTCAGTACTTC
NA | TRBJ2-1 | TRBD1 | TRBV4-1 | CASSLTGGAHNEQFF | TGCGCCAGCAGCCTCACAGGGGGCGCCCACAATGAGCAGTTCTTC
NA | TRBJ2-7 | TRBD1 | TRBV16 | CASSLGTGLTYEQYF | TGTGCCAGCAGCCTCGGGACAGGACTTACCTACGAGCAGTACTTC
NA | TRBJ1-1 | NA | TRBV11-2 | CASSEQGGTEAFF | TGTGCCAGCAGCGAGCAGGGAGGCACTGAAGCTTTCTTT
NA | TRBJ2-7 | TRBD1 | TRBV27 | CASSLLWGQGAYEQYF | TGTGCCAGCAGTTTATTATGGGGACAGGGGGCCTACGAGCAGTACTTC
NA | TRBJ2-1 | TRBD2 | TRBV5-5 | CASSLTSGGPRGNNEQFF | TGTGCCAGCAGCTTGACTAGCGGGGGGCCCCGGGGGAACAATGAGCAGTTCTTC
NA | TRBJ2-5 | TRBD1 | TRBV5-6 | CASSVTWTGKVETQYF | TGTGCCAGCAGCGTTACTTGGACAGGGAAGGTAGAGACCCAGTACTTC
NA | TRBJ1-3 | NA | TRBV15 | CATSIEGGNTIYF | TGTGCCACCAGCATCGAAGGCGGGAACACCATATATTTT
NA | TRBJ2-2 | TRBD2 | TRBV10-3 | CAISEGTSGTTGELFF | TGTGCCATCAGTGAGGGGACTAGCGGGACGACCGGGGAGCTGTTTTTT
NA | TRBJ2-5 | TRBD2 | TRBV5-1 | CASGTSEETQYF | TGCGCCAGCGGGACTAGCGAAGAGACCCAGTACTTC
NA | TRBJ2-7 | TRBD2 | TRBV2 | CASSEHGRRNEQYF | TGTGCCAGCAGTGAACACGGGAGGAGGAACGAGCAGTACTTC
NA | TRBJ1-5 | TRBD1 | TRBV10-3 | CAISLDREVQPQHF | TGTGCCATCAGTTTGGACAGGGAGGTTCAGCCCCAGCATTTT
NA | TRBJ2-2 | TRBD1 | TRBV2 | CASSAGQGSTGELFF | TGTGCCAGCAGCGCGGGACAGGGGAGTACCGGGGAGCTGTTTTTT
NA | TRBJ2-1 | TRBD2 | TRBV5-1 | CASSLLAGAHNEQFF | TGCGCCAGCAGCTTATTAGCGGGGGCACACAATGAGCAGTTCTTC
NA | TRBJ1-5 | TRBD1 | TRBV28 | CASSLDRGPGQPQHF | TGTGCCAGCAGTTTAGACAGGGGGCCGGGTCAGCCCCAGCATTTT
once | TRBJ1-6 | NA | TRBV30 | CAWSRGLDSPLHF | TGTGCCTGGAGTCGAGGGCTGGATTCACCCCTCCACTTT
NA | TRBJ2-5 | TRBD2 | TRBV18 | CASSLTSEGQETQYF | TGTGCCAGCTCACTGACTAGCGAGGGTCAAGAGACCCAGTACTTC
NA | TRBJ1-1 | NA | TRBV5-1 | CASSLDGQANTEAFF | TGCGCCAGCAGCTTGGATGGGCAGGCGAACACTGAAGCTTTCTTT
NA | TRBJ2-1 | TRBD2 | TRBV6-4 | CASSGTSGSYNEQFF | TGTGCCAGCAGTGGGACTAGCGGCTCCTACAATGAGCAGTTCTTC
NA | TRBJ2-7 | TRBD1 | TRBV19 | CASSIPAAGGTYEQYF | TGTGCCAGTAGTATCCCCGCGGCAGGGGGTACCTACGAGCAGTACTTC
NA | TRBJ2-1 | TRBD2 | TRBV29-1 | CSVRRGGSNEQFF | TGCAGCGTCCGGCGCGGGGGGTCCAATGAGCAGTTCTTC
NA | TRBJ2-4 | NA | TRBV14 | CASSQAGSLAKNIQYF | TGTGCCAGCAGCCAAGCGGGGAGTCTAGCCAAAAACATTCAGTACTTC
NA | TRBJ2-1 | TRBD2 | TRBV5-1 | CASSSGGVYSYNEQFF | TGCGCCAGCAGCTCCGGGGGGGTTTACTCCTACAATGAGCAGTTCTTC
NA | TRBJ1-2 | TRBD1 | TRBV4-1 | CASSQLQGVKGYTF | TGCGCCAGCAGCCAACTACAGGGGGTCAAGGGCTACACCTTC
NA | TRBJ1-1 | TRBD1 | TRBV6-5 | CASSYGQGGITEAFF | TGTGCCAGCAGTTACGGACAGGGCGGAATCACTGAAGCTTTCTTT
NA | TRBJ1-2 | NA | TRBV11-1 | CASSLATGAAGEGYTF | TGTGCCAGCAGCTTAGCAACCGGCGCGGCAGGGGAGGGCTACACCTTC
NA | TRBJ2-6 | NA | TRBV13 | CASSLEGEGANVLTF | TGTGCCAGCAGCTTAGAGGGGGAAGGGGCCAACGTCCTGACTTTC
NA | TRBJ1-3 | NA | TRBV19 | CATRQALGGNTIYF | TGTGCCACGCGACAGGCCCTCGGTGGAAACACCATATATTTT
NA | TRBJ2-3 | NA | TRBV11-2 | CASSPLGVGGDTQYF | TGTGCCAGCAGCCCCCTTGGTGTAGGGGGAGATACGCAGTATTTT
NA | TRBJ2-3 | NA | TRBV19 | CATIAGDTQYF | TGTGCCACTATAGCTGGCGATACGCAGTATTTT
NA | TRBJ2-2 | NA | TRBV12-3/TRBV12-4 | CASSTYTGELFF | TGTGCCAGCAGTACATACACCGGGGAGCTGTTTTTT